The clone carrying this T cell receptor beta chain was recorded a few times. Its antigen remains unidentified. The data are from a study of T cells in Graves' hyperthyroidism and ophthalmopathy. For the study at large: At the time of initial diagnosis and before any treatment, peripheral blood was collected. General study findings and limits: By a 13 V-J model, ophthalmopathy was set apart from stable hyperthyroidism. Most thyroid clonotypes expanded above 0.001 appeared in blood too.

It was RNA transcripts that yielded the amplified TCR beta CDR3 regions. HTBI primers were employed in a first-round RT-PCR of the TCR CDR3. TCRdb reanalysed the multiplex PCR reads using MiXCR and keeps one entry per CDR3 protein. Of about 360,000 distinct CDR3 sequences in the sample, about a fifth were seen once. This CDR3 has 14 amino acids. Germline assignment: CDR1 MNHNS and CDR2 SASEGT. V lost 8 bases and J 0 bases, leaving 11 bases between the germline ends. Thyroid ultrasound and orbital computed tomography, with clinical symptoms and serum thyroxine and TRAb, informed diagnoses. The clonotype was recovered from a woman in her late teens or twenties with Graves' hyperthyroidism. This sequence joins TRBV6-1 and TRBJ1-5; D not certain. The sequencing sample was made of blood. As DNA, the CDR3 is TGTGCCAGCTTAAGCATCAGTAGCAATCAGCCCCAGCATTTT. Its protein product is CASLSISSNQPQHF.